Described below is a single T cell receptor beta chain sequence and its context. The PCR employed 60 Vbeta primers together with 13 Jbeta primers. Some clones are missing from TCRdb's copy, which holds only in-frame ones; the method was immunoSEQ multiplex PCR. The sample includes under 250,000 clones, over 75% of them seen just once. The data were taken from a study of cytomegalovirus exposure and HLA in healthy donors. V shed 4 bases and J 12 bases; nucleotides not matched to a gene: 18. This CDR3 comprises 16 residues. The germline V gene has CDR1 SGDLS and CDR2 YYNGEE. The sample taken for sequencing was PBMCs. This chain connects TRBV9 to TRBJ2-1, with 8 bases that match TRBD2. The source of this sequence is a woman aged 45-65 years in good health and CMV-seronegative. This CDR3 is CASSFPPLPGLGGQFF. Here the CDR3 DNA reads TGTGCCAGCAGCTTCCCCCCCCTCCCGGGACTAGGAGGGCAGTTCTTC.